The T cell receptor (beta chain) described here comes from a study of CD8 T cells in ankylosing spondylitis. Study-level findings and limits: The disease-linked clones had a CD8+ phenotype and low blood frequencies. Reports of some motif variants in reactive arthritis synovial fluid and blood predate this one.

TCRdb used MiXCR to reprocess the 5' RACE reads, holding one entry per CDR3 protein. This repertoire shows 200,000 to 250,000 distinct CDR3 sequences, roughly 10% found once; its top ten account for 2.5% to 3%. The germline CDR1 and CDR2 sequences are DFQATT and SNEGSKA (reference sequence). The CDR3 spans 14 residues. The ends lost 0 bases at V and 6 bases at J; junction bases unmatched: 5. Many counts were recorded for this clonotype. Its antigen is not known. This receptor was identified in a male donor with ankylosing spondylitis or in good health (not recorded which). The J gene is TRBJ2-4, the V gene TRBV20-1; TRBD1 matches at 7 bases. What was sequenced was blood, either unsorted or a sorted T cell fraction (not recorded which). As DNA, the CDR3 is TGCAGTGCTAGAGAGTACACAGGGGCAAACATTCAGTACTTC. Translated: CSAREYTGANIQYF.